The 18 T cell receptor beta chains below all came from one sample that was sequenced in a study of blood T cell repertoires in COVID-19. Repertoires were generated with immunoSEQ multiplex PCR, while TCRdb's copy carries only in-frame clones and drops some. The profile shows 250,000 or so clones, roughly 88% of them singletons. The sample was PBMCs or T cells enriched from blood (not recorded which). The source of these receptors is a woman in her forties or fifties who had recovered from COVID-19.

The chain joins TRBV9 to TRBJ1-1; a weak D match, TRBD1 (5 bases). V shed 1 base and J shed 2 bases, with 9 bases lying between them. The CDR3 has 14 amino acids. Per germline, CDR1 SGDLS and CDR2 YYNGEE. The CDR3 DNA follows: TGTGCCAGCAGCGTACAGGGAGGAAACACTGAAGCTTTCTTT. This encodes CASSVQGGNTEAFF.

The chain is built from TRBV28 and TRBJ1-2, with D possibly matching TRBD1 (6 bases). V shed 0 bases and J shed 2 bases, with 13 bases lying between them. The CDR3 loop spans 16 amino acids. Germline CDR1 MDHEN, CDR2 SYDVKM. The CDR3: CASSLWTRGSNYGYTF. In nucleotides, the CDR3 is TGTGCCAGCAGTTTATGGACCAGGGGATCAAACTATGGCTACACCTTC.

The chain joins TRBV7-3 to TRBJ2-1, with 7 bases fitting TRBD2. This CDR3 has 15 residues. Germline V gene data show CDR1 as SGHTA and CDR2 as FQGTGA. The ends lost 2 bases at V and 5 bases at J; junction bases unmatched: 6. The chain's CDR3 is CASSLAGDFNNEQFF. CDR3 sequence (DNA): TGTGCCAGCAGCTTAGCGGGAGACTTCAACAATGAGCAGTTCTTC.

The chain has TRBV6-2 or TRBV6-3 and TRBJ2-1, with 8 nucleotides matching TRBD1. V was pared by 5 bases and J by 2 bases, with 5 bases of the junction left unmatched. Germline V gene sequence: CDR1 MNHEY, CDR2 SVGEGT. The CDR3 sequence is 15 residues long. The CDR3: CASSPRDRPYNEQFF. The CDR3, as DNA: TGTGCCAGCAGTCCCCGGGACAGGCCCTACAATGAGCAGTTCTTC.

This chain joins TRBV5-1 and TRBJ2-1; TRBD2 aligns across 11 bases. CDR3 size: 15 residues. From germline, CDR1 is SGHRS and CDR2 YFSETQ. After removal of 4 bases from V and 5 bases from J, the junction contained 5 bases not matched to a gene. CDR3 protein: CASSLASGRNNEQFF. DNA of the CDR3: TGCGCCAGCAGCCTGGCTAGCGGGAGGAACAATGAGCAGTTCTTC.

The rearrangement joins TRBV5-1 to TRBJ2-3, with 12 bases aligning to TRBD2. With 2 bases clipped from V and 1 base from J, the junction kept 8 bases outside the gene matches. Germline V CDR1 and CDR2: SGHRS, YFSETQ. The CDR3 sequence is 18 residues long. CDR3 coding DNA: TGCGCCAGCAGCTTCCTAGCGGGGGGGCCGATTGGCACAGATACGCAGTATTTT. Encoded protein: CASSFLAGGPIGTDTQYF.

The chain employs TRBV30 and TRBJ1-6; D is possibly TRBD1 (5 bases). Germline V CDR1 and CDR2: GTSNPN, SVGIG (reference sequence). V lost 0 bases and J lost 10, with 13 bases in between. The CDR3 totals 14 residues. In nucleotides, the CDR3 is TGTGCCTGGAGTGTACGGTTGGGGCAATCACCCCTCCACTTT. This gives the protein CAWSVRLGQSPLHF.

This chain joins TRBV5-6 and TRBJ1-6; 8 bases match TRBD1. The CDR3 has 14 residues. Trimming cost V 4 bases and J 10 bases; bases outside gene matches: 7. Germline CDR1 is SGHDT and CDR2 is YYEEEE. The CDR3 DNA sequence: TGTGCCAGCAGCACCGGACAGGGACGGTCACCCCTCCACTTT. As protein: CASSTGQGRSPLHF.

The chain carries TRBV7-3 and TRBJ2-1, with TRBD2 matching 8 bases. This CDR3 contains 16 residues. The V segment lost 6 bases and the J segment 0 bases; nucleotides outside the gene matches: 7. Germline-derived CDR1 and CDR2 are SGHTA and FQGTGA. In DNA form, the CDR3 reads TGTGCCAGCAGTCAGCGGGGGAAAAGCTCCTACAATGAGCAGTTCTTC. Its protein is CASSQRGKSSYNEQFF.

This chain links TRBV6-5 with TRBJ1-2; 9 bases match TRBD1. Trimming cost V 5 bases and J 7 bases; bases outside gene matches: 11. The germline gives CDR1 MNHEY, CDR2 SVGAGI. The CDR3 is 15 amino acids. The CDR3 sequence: CASSPSPGQGGGYTF. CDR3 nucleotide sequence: TGTGCCAGCAGTCCCAGCCCGGGACAGGGTGGTGGCTACACCTTC.

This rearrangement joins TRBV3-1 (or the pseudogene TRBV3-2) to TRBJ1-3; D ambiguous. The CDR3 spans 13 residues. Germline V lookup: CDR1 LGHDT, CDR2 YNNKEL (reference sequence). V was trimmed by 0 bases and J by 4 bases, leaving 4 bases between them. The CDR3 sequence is CASSQESGNTIYF. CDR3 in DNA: TGTGCCAGCAGCCAAGAATCAGGAAACACCATATATTTT.

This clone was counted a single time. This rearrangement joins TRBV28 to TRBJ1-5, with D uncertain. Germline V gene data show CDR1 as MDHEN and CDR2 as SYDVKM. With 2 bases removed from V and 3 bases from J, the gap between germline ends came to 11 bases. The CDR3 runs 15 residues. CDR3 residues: CASSLGPLDNQPQHF. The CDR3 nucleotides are TGTGCCAGCAGTTTAGGTCCGTTAGACAATCAGCCCCAGCATTTT.

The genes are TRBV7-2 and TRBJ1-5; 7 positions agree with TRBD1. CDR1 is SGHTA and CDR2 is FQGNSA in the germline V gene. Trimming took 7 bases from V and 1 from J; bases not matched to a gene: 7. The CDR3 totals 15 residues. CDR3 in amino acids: CASKPGGGSNQPQHF. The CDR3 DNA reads TGTGCCAGCAAACCAGGGGGTGGGAGCAATCAGCCCCAGCATTTT.

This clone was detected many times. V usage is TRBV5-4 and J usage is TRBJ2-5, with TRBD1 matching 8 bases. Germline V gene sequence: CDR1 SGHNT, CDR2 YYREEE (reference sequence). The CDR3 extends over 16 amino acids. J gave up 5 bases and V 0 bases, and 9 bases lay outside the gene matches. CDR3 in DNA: TGTGCCAGCAGCTTGGCTGCCCAGGGGGCCTATGAGACCCAGTACTTC. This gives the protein CASSLAAQGAYETQYF.

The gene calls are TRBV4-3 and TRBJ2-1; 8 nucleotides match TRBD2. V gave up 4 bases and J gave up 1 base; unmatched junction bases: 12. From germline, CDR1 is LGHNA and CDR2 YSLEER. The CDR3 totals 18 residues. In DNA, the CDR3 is TGCGCCAGCAGCCCAGAGAGATTGGCGGGAGGTTCCTACAATGAGCAGTTCTTC. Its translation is CASSPERLAGGSYNEQFF.

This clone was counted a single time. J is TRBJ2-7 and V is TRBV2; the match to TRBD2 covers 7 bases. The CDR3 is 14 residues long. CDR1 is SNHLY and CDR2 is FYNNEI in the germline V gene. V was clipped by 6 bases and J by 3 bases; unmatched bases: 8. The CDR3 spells CASSPSRGSYEQYF. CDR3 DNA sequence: TGTGCCAGCAGCCCTTCTCGCGGGAGCTACGAGCAGTACTTC.

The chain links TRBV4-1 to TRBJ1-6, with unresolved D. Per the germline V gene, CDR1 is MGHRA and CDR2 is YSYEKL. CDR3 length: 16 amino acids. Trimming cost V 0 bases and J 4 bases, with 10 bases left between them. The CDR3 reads CASSQDKAVYNSPLHF. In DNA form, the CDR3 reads TGCGCCAGCAGCCAAGATAAGGCGGTTTATAATTCACCCCTCCACTTT.

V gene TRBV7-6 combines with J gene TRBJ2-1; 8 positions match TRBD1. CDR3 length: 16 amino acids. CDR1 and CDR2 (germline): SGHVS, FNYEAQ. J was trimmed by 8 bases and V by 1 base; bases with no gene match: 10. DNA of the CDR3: TGTGCCAGCAGCTTAGGATTCGGACAGGGTTCCGATGAGCAGTTCTTC. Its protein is CASSLGFGQGSDEQFF.